These 15 T cell receptor beta chains originate from one sample sequenced in a study of cytomegalovirus exposure and HLA in healthy donors. PCR amplification relied on 60 Vbeta primers (plus 13 Jbeta primers). Sequenced by immunoSEQ multiplex PCR; TCRdb stores in-frame clones only, minus some. The sample holds 90,000 to 130,000 clones, less than 85% seen once. The sequencing sample was made of PBMCs. These receptors came from a man aged 25 to 40 in good health and CMV-seropositive.

The CDR3, as DNA: TGTGCCAGTAGTATAGGAGGGGGTCGCACAGATACGCAGTATTTT. Translated: CASSIGGGRTDTQYF. The chain couples TRBV19 to TRBJ2-3; perhaps TRBD1 as D (6 bases). The CDR3 covers 15 residues. Per the germline V gene, CDR1 is LNHDA and CDR2 is SQIVND (reference sequence). V was pared by 1 base and J by 1 base, with 9 bases between.

This chain links TRBV7-9 with TRBJ1-2, with 7 bases matching TRBD1. The CDR3 has 13 residues. J lost 6 bases, V lost 3 bases, and 4 bases had no gene match. Germline loops: CDR1 SEHNR, CDR2 FQNEAQ (reference sequence). In nucleotides, the CDR3 is TGTGCCAGCAGCTTCGGGACAGATAATGGCTACACCTTC. Protein: CASSFGTDNGYTF.

The V gene is TRBV4-3, the J gene TRBJ2-4, with 8 bases lining up with TRBD2. The CDR3 totals 15 residues. Germline CDR1 reads LGHNA; CDR2 reads YSLEER. After removal of 4 bases from V and 7 bases from J, the junction contained 9 bases not matched to a gene. Here the CDR3 reads CASSPAGGARNIQYF. The DNA for the CDR3 is TGCGCCAGCAGCCCCGCCGGGGGGGCCAGGAACATTCAGTACTTC.

J is TRBJ2-2 and V is TRBV27; 8 nucleotides align to TRBD1. Trimming cost V 3 bases and J 6 bases; bases outside gene matches: 3. The CDR3 is made up of 14 amino acids. Looked up from germline, CDR1 is MNHEY and CDR2 is SMNVEV (reference sequence). The CDR3 loop is CASSFRGRSGELFF. The CDR3 region has the DNA TGTGCCAGCAGTTTCAGGGGGCGATCCGGGGAGCTGTTTTTT.

The chain links TRBV5-3 to TRBJ2-3; 9 bases line up with TRBD1. TRBV5-3 is placed among ORFs of uncertain function. The CDR3 runs to 17 residues. V shed 0 bases, J shed 4 bases, and the junction held 9 bases outside the gene matches. CDR3 loop: CARSLVGGTGWPDTQYF. As DNA, the CDR3 is TGTGCCAGAAGCTTGGTGGGCGGGACAGGGTGGCCAGATACGCAGTATTTT.

This clone was picked up a small number of times. The chain links TRBV7-6 to TRBJ1-2, with a weak D call TRBD1 (6 bases). V was clipped by 5 bases and J by 4 bases, with 20 bases between them. Germline values: CDR1 SGHVS, CDR2 FNYEAQ. CDR3 length equals 16 residues. CDR3 amino acids: CASSPTGGRGGYGYTF. The CDR3 nucleotides are TGTGCCAGCAGCCCGACTGGGGGCAGGGGTGGCTATGGCTACACCTTC. The whole variable domain, filled in from reference TRBV7-6 and TRBJ1-2, reads GAGVSQSPRYKVTKRGQDVALRCDPISGHVSLYWYRQALGQGPEFLTYFNYEAQQDKSGLPNDRFSAERPEGSISTLTIQRTEQRDSAMYRCASSPTGGRGGYGYTFGSGTRLTVV.

This clone has just one count. Here the CDR3 DNA reads TGTGCCACCAGCAGAGAGGGGACAGGCTACGAGCAGTACTTC. Amino acids: CATSREGTGYEQYF. The chain employs TRBV15 and TRBJ2-7; 8 nucleotides agree with TRBD1. After removal of 0 bases from V and 3 bases from J, the junction contained 1 base not matched to a gene. The V gene's germline CDR1 is LNHNV and CDR2 YYDKDF (reference sequence). This CDR3 spans 14 amino acids.

This clone was counted only a few times. The chain is built from TRBV5-1 and TRBJ2-7; a possible D gene is TRBD1 (6 bases). Germline lookup yields CDR1 SGHRS and CDR2 YFSETQ. CDR3 size: 12 residues. Trimming removed 2 bases at V and 4 bases at J, with 7 bases between. CDR3 DNA: TGCGCCAGCAGCTTACAGGGTTACGAGCAGTACTTC. Protein product: CASSLQGYEQYF. Together with reference TRBV5-1 and TRBJ2-7, the CDR3 gives the full variable domain: KAGVTQTPRYLIKTRGQQVTLSCSPISGHRSVSWYQQTPGQGLQFLFEYFSETQRNKGNFPGRFSGRQFSNSRSEMNVSTLELGDSALYLCASSLQGYEQYFGPGTRLTVT.

The sample holds a few counts of this clone. In DNA form, the CDR3 reads TGTGCCAGCAGTGAGGGGCTTAGCGGGGTCTACGAGCAGTACTTC. This translates into CASSEGLSGVYEQYF. The chain carries TRBV2 and TRBJ2-5; 8 bases line up with TRBD2. Judging by the DNA end, TRBJ2-7 fits better; the J call may be wrong. This CDR3 comprises 15 residues. The germline V gene encodes CDR1 SNHLY and CDR2 FYNNEI.

The V and J genes are TRBV29-1 and TRBJ1-3; TRBD1 might be the D (5 bases). V was trimmed by 4 bases and J by 0 bases, leaving 7 bases between them. The germline V gene has CDR1 SQVTM and CDR2 ANQGSEA. The CDR3 runs 13 residues. The CDR3 spells CSVAGISGNTIYF. CDR3 in DNA: TGCAGCGTTGCAGGGATCTCTGGAAACACCATATATTTT.

The chain combines TRBV6-6 with TRBJ2-6; D gene uncertain. There are 13 residues in the CDR3. V was cut by 0 bases and J by 7 bases, with 4 bases left in between. Germline V lookup: CDR1 MNHNY, CDR2 SVGAGI (reference sequence). The CDR3 here is CASSYSAANVLTF. The CDR3 DNA reads as TGTGCCAGCAGTTACTCGGCAGCCAACGTCCTGACTTTC.

V usage is TRBV30 and J usage is TRBJ1-3, with D perhaps TRBD1 (6 bases). The CDR3 consists of 14 residues. Trimming pared 1 base from V and 0 bases from J, leaving 7 bases between. The germline V gene has CDR1 GTSNPN and CDR2 SVGIG (reference sequence). The CDR3: CAWSEGGSGNTIYF. Written as DNA, the CDR3 is TGTGCCTGGAGTGAAGGGGGCTCTGGAAACACCATATATTTT.

The chain is built from TRBV9 and TRBJ2-2; 9 bases fit TRBD1. Germline V gene lookup returns CDR1 SGDLS and CDR2 YYNGEE. CDR3 length equals 14 residues. V lost 9 bases to trimming and J lost 3 bases; unmatched junction nucleotides: 6. This chain's CDR3 is CATTRTGDTGELFF. CDR3 DNA sequence: TGTGCCACCACTCGGACAGGGGACACCGGGGAGCTGTTTTTT.

The gene calls are TRBV27 and TRBJ2-1; TRBD2 might be the D (5 bases). The CDR3 has 15 residues. Germline loops: CDR1 MNHEY, CDR2 SMNVEV (reference sequence). The V gene lost 5 bases and the J gene lost 4 bases, with 15 bases spanning the gap. The CDR3 bases are TGTGCCAGCAGTCCCCGAGGGAGAGGTTACAATGAGCAGTTCTTC. Translating gives CASSPRGRGYNEQFF.

Points on this clone: This sample also contains other DNA sequences that code for the same CDR3. This chain links TRBV9 with TRBJ2-5, with 8 bases aligning to TRBD2. The CDR3 contains 16 residues. Trimming cost V 0 bases and J 1 base; bases outside gene matches: 5. Germline CDR1 SGDLS, CDR2 YYNGEE. The CDR3 here is CASSVDGGGFQETQYF. The CDR3 nucleotides are TGTGCCAGCAGCGTAGACGGGGGGGGGTTCCAAGAGACCCAGTACTTC.